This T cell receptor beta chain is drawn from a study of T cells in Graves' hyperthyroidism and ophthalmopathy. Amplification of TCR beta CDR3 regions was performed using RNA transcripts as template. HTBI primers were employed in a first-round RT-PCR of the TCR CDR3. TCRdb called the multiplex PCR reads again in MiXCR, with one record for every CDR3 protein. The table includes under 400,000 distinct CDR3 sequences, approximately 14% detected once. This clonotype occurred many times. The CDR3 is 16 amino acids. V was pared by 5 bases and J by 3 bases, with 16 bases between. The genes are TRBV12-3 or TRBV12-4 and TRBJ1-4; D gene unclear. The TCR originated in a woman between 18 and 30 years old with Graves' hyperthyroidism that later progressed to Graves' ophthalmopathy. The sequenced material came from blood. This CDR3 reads CASSGVYSQSNEKLFF. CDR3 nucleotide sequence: TGTGCCAGCAGTGGGGTTTACAGCCAATCTAATGAAAAACTGTTTTTT.